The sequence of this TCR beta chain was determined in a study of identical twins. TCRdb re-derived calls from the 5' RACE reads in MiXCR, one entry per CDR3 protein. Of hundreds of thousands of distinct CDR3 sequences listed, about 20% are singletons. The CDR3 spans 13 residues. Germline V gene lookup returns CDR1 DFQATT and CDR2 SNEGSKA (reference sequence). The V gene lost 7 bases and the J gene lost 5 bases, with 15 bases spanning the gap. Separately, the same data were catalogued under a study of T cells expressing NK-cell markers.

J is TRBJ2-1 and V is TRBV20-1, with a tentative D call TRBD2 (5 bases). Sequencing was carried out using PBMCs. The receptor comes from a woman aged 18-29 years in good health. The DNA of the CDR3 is TGCAGTGGTAAGCGGCCAATGGACAATGAGCAGTTCTTC. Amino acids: CSGKRPMDNEQFF.